The next 21 T cell receptor beta chains were all read from a single sample in a study of read filtering for tumor transcriptome and immune sequencing. From approximately 430 ng of RNA, a library with molecular barcoded alpha/delta and beta/gamma adaptors was made. TCRdb called the reads again in MiXCR, with one record for every CDR3 protein. The data contain 90,000 or so distinct CDR3 sequences, 20% to 25% of them singletons. The sequencing sample was made of a population of CD138-negative cells sorted from bone marrow. The receptor source for this set is a donor aged 40 or over with multiple myeloma.

This clonotype showed up just a few times. The CDR3 DNA follows: TGTGCCAGCAGCATTGGACAGGGGTTAGGCTACACCTTC. This codes for CASSIGQGLGYTF. The chain couples TRBV28 to TRBJ1-2; 9 positions agree with TRBD1. This CDR3 comprises 13 residues. Germline CDR1 reads MDHEN; CDR2 reads SYDVKM. The V segment lost 6 bases and the J segment 8 bases; nucleotides outside the gene matches: 7.

Turning to this clonotype: No conserved phenylalanine or tryptophan ends this CDR3, so it is likely a read error. The chain employs TRBV3-1 and TRBJ2-1; TRBD2 agrees at 9 bases. The germline V gene has CDR1 LGHDT and CDR2 YNNKEL (reference sequence). CDR3 length equals 17 residues. J lost 6 bases, V lost 0 bases, and 9 bases had no gene match. The CDR3 reads CASSQDWGGGAFNEQFL. CDR3 coding DNA: TGTGCCAGCAGCCAAGATTGGGGCGGGGGGGCCTTCAATGAGCAGTTCCTC.

J is TRBJ1-5 and V is TRBV5-8, with TRBD1 matching over 8 bases. The V and J ends lost 2 bases and 7 bases, in that order; junction bases with no gene match: 17. The CDR3 runs to 18 residues. Germline assignment: CDR1 SGHTS and CDR2 YDEGEE. The CDR3 sequence: CASSFVYRGEGLEQPQHF. The CDR3 DNA sequence: TGTGCCAGCAGCTTTGTTTACAGGGGGGAAGGCCTAGAGCAGCCCCAGCATTTT.

This clonotype was counted a few times. The chain uses TRBV5-1 and TRBJ1-5; D possibly corresponds to TRBD1 (5 bases). V was clipped by 4 bases and J by 2 bases, with 16 bases between them. Germline V gene data show CDR1 as SGHRS and CDR2 as YFSETQ. This CDR3 has 16 amino acids. CDR3 region: CASSPFAGGGNQPQHF. In nucleotides, the CDR3 is TGCGCCAGCAGCCCATTCGCCGGGGGTGGCAATCAGCCCCAGCATTTT.

As regards this clonotype: A much bigger clone sits one base away, suggesting this may be a read error. This chain links TRBV7-6 with TRBJ1-1, with 9 bases fitting TRBD1. This CDR3 comprises 13 residues. Germline CDR1 and CDR2: SGHVS and FNYEAQ. CDR3 coding DNA: TGTGCCAGCGGCTTAGGACAGGGGAGTGAAGCTTTCTTT. This sequence encodes CASGLGQGSEAFF.

This clonotype was counted at least ten times. The rearrangement joins TRBV3-1 to TRBJ2-2; D might be TRBD1 (6 bases). Germline CDR1 reads LGHDT; CDR2 reads YNNKEL (reference sequence). CDR3 length: 14 amino acids. The germline V and J ends were trimmed by 3 bases and 7 bases, with 12 bases remaining between them. Here the CDR3 reads CASSQSRGFGELFF. The CDR3 region has the DNA TGTGCCAGCAGCCAGTCCAGGGGATTCGGGGAGCTGTTTTTT.

This clonotype was detected ten times or more. The CDR3 nucleotides read TGTGCCAGTAGTCTACAGGGTGCTGGGGCCAACGTCCTGACTTTC. This sequence encodes CASSLQGAGANVLTF. J is TRBJ2-6 and V is TRBV19; TRBD1 is a possible D gene (6 bases). With 5 bases removed from V and 2 bases from J, the gap between germline ends came to 10 bases. The CDR3 runs to 15 residues. From germline, CDR1 is LNHDA and CDR2 SQIVND (reference sequence).

Many counts were recorded for this clonotype. This CDR3 is CASSSPGTTSYNEQFF. Here the CDR3 DNA reads TGTGCCAGCAGTTCTCCCGGGACAACCTCCTACAATGAGCAGTTCTTC. This chain links TRBV12-3 or TRBV12-4 with TRBJ2-1, with D perhaps TRBD1 (6 bases). The CDR3 is 16 residues long. V was cut by 4 bases and J by 0 bases, with 13 bases left in between.

This clonotype was counted between two and nine times. The V call is TRBV11-2, the J call TRBJ2-3; D is ambiguous. Trimming removed 5 bases at V and 1 base at J, with 19 bases between. The germline V gene encodes CDR1 SGHAT and CDR2 FQNNGV. The CDR3 totals 17 residues. CDR3 coding DNA: TGTGCCAGCAGCCCTCGTGCAGGACCATCCGGCACAGATACGCAGTATTTT. As protein: CASSPRAGPSGTDTQYF.

This clonotype was seen ten or more times. The junction shows a germline mismatch at one end, possibly a read error. The rearrangement links TRBV5-1 to TRBJ1-1; D might be TRBD1 (5 bases). Germline V gives CDR1 SGHRS, CDR2 YFSETQ. This CDR3 contains 13 residues. CDR3 region: CASSLGRGAEAFF. As DNA, the CDR3 is TGTGCCAGCAGCCTAGGTCGGGGCGCTGAAGCTTTCTTT.

This clonotype has ten or more counts. J is TRBJ2-7 and V is TRBV10-3, with 8 nucleotides matching TRBD1. This CDR3 spans 15 amino acids. The germline gives CDR1 ENHRY, CDR2 SYGVKD. V lost 4 bases to trimming and J lost 3 bases; unmatched junction nucleotides: 8. The CDR3: CAISVLAGGNYEQYF. CDR3 bases: TGTGCCATCAGTGTTTTGGCAGGGGGCAACTACGAGCAGTACTTC.

This clonotype was picked up many times. The CDR3 nucleotides read TGTGCCAGCAGTCCCCGGGGGGGCGGTGATACGCAGTATTTT. Protein product: CASSPRGGGDTQYF. The rearrangement joins TRBV28 to TRBJ2-3; TRBD2 matches at 8 bases. The germline V gene encodes CDR1 MDHEN and CDR2 SYDVKM. This CDR3 is 14 amino acids long. The V gene end was trimmed by 5 bases and the J gene end by 6 bases; junction bases not matched to a gene: 7.

This clonotype appeared many times. J is TRBJ2-5 and V is TRBV13; 9 nucleotides agree with TRBD1. CDR1 is PRHDT and CDR2 is FYEKMQ in the germline V gene (reference sequence). J lost 1 base, V lost 4 bases, and 4 bases had no gene match. The CDR3 is 15 amino acids. CDR3 nucleotide sequence: TGTGCCAGCAGCTCGGGACAGGGAATCCAAGAGACCCAGTACTTC. Translated: CASSSGQGIQETQYF.

This clonotype was recorded many times. The chain carries TRBV7-2 and TRBJ2-5; 11 bases are shared with TRBD2. V lost 4 bases, J lost 5 bases, and 9 bases stayed unmatched. Looked up from germline, CDR1 is SGHTA and CDR2 is FQGNSA. The CDR3 spans 16 residues. DNA for the CDR3: TGTGCCAGCAGCTCACTAGCGGGGGTCCGGGGGGAGACCCAGTACTTC. It is translated as CASSSLAGVRGETQYF.

This clonotype was recorded many times. The V gene is TRBV29-1, the J gene TRBJ1-1; no definite D call. From germline, CDR1 is SQVTM and CDR2 ANQGSEA. V was clipped by 0 bases and J by 1 base, with 6 bases between them. This CDR3 has 13 amino acids. The CDR3 sequence is CSVEEARNTEAFF. DNA of the CDR3: TGCAGCGTTGAAGAGGCCCGGAACACTGAAGCTTTCTTT.

The chain employs TRBV7-9 and TRBJ1-1; tentatively, D is TRBD1 (5 bases). The germline gives CDR1 SEHNR, CDR2 FQNEAQ (reference sequence). The CDR3 extends over 16 amino acids. V was pared by 5 bases and J by 4 bases, with 20 bases between. The CDR3 loop is CASSQGWGIRGTEAFF. Here the CDR3 DNA reads TGTGCCAGCAGCCAAGGGTGGGGTATTAGGGGCACTGAAGCTTTCTTT. The entire variable domain, with the rest obtained from reference TRBV7-9 and TRBJ1-1, is as follows: DTGVSQNPRHKITKRGQNVTFRCDPISEHNRLYWYRQTLGQGPEFLTYFQNEAQLEKSRLLSDRFSAERPKGSFSTLEIQRTEQGDSAMYLCASSQGWGIRGTEAFFGQGTRLTVV.

This clonotype was counted only a few times. The chain employs TRBV12-3 or TRBV12-4 and TRBJ1-5; D unclear. This CDR3 contains 14 residues. Trimming shortened V by 3 bases and J by 6 bases, and 12 bases separated the two germline ends. CDR3 loop: CASSLGSVSQPQHF. CDR3 nucleotide sequence: TGTGCCAGCAGTTTGGGGAGCGTGAGTCAGCCCCAGCATTTT.

Many counts were recorded for this clonotype. The genes are TRBV2 and TRBJ2-7; a weak D match, TRBD1 (5 bases). With 6 bases removed from V and 5 bases from J, the gap between germline ends came to 14 bases. The length of the CDR3 is 13 residues. Germline CDR1 and CDR2: SNHLY and FYNNEI. The CDR3 region is CASRLRAGNEQYF. CDR3 coding DNA: TGTGCCAGCAGATTAAGGGCAGGGAACGAGCAGTACTTC.

Ten or more counts support this clonotype. The chain employs TRBV6-5 and TRBJ1-1; TRBD1 agrees at 9 bases. This CDR3 is 15 amino acids long. Germline V gene lookup returns CDR1 MNHEY and CDR2 SVGAGI. After removal of 2 bases from V and 5 bases from J, the junction contained 6 bases not matched to a gene. This CDR3 is CASSYPGQGSTEAFF. The CDR3 DNA sequence: TGTGCCAGCAGTTACCCGGGACAGGGCAGTACTGAAGCTTTCTTT.

Ten or more counts support this clonotype. The V gene is TRBV24-1, the J gene TRBJ2-1; TRBD2 matches at 11 bases. With 4 bases clipped from V and 4 bases from J, the junction kept 5 bases outside the gene matches. The CDR3 extends over 16 amino acids. Germline V lookup: CDR1 KGHDR, CDR2 SFDVKD. Here the CDR3 reads CATSDPSGGTYNEQFF. The CDR3 DNA reads as TGTGCCACCAGTGACCCTAGCGGGGGGACATACAATGAGCAGTTCTTC.

The table lists this clonotype with a few counts. Given a much more abundant clone one base away, this may be a read error. The rearrangement uses TRBV7-9 and TRBJ2-1; D gene uncertain. The CDR3 extends over 14 amino acids. The V gene lost 2 bases and the J gene lost 8 bases, with 13 bases spanning the gap. Germline CDR1 SEHNR, CDR2 FQNEAQ (reference sequence). Written as DNA, the CDR3 is TGTGCCAGCAGCTTAACAGTGGCCAACGATGAGCAGTTCTTC. Residues: CASSLTVANDEQFF.